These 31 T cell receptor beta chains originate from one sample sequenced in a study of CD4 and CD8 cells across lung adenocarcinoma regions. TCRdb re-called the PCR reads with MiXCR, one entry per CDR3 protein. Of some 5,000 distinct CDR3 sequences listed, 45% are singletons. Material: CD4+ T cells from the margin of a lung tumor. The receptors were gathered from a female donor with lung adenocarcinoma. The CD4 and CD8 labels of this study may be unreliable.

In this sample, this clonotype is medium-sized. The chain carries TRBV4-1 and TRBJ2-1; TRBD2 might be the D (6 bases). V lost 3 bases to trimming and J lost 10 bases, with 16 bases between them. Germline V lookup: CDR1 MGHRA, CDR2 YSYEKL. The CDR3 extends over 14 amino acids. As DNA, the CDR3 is TGCGCCAGCAGCCATCTACGGAGGGAAGGGGAGCAGTTCTTC. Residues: CASSHLRREGEQFF.

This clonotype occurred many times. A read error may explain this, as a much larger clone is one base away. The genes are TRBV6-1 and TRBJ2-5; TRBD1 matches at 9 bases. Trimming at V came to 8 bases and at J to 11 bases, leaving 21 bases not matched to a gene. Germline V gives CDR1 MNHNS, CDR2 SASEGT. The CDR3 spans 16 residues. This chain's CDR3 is CASRSAGTGILNEQYF. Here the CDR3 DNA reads TGTGCCAGCCGATCTGCCGGGACAGGGATCCTAAATGAGCAGTACTTC.

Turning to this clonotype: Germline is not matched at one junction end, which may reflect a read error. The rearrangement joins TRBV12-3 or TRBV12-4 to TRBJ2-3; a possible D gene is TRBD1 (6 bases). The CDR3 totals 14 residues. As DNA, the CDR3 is TGTGCGGGGAGTGGGGGCCGTGCCAAAGATACCCAGTATTTC. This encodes CAGSGGRAKDTQYF.

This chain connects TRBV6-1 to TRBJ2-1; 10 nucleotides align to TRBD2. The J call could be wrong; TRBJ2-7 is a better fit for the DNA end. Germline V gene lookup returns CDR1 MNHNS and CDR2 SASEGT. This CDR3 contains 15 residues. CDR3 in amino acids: CASSVSSGRGYEQYF. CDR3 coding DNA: TGTGCCAGCAGCGTCTCAAGCGGGAGGGGGTACGAGCAGTACTTC.

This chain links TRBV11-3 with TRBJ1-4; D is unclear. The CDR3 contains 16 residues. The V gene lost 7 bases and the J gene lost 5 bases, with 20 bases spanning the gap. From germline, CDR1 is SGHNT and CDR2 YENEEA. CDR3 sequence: CASTDQTEIKNEKLFF. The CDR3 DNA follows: TGTGCCAGCACCGACCAAACTGAAATCAAGAATGAAAAACTGTTTTTT.

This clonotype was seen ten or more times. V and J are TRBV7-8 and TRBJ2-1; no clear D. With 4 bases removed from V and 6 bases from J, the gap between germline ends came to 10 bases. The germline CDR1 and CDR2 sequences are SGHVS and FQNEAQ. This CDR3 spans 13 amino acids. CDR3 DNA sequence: TGTGCCAGCAGCTCAAGGATGCTCAATGAGCAGTTCTTC. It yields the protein CASSSRMLNEQFF.

The CDR3 nucleotides read TGTGCCAGCAGCTTAGCATCCACAGGAAGGAATTCACCCCTCCACTTT. Translation: CASSLASTGRNSPLHF. V gene TRBV7-2 combines with J gene TRBJ1-6; possibly TRBD1 for D (5 bases). This CDR3 region has 16 residues. CDR1 and CDR2 from the germline V gene are SGHTA and FQGNSA. V was pared by 0 bases and J by 7 bases, with 13 bases between.

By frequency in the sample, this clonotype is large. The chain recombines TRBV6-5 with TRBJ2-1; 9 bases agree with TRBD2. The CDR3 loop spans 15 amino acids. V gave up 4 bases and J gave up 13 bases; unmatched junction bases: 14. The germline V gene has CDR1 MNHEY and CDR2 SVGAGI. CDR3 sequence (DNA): TGTGCCAGCAGTTCGACTAGCGGTGACAAAGAGACCCAGTTCTTC. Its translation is CASSSTSGDKETQFF.

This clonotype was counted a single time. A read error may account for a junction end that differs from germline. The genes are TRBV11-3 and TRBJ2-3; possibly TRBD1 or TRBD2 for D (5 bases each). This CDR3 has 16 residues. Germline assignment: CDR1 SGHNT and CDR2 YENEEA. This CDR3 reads CASRAYGAGETDTQYF. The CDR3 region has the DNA TGTGCCAGCAGGGCCTACGGGGCCGGGGAGACAGATACGCAGTATTTC.

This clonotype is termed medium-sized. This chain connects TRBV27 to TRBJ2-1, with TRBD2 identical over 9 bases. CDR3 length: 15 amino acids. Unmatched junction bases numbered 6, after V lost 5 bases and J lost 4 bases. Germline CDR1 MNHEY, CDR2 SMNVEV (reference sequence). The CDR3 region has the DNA TGTGCCAGCAGTCTCGTGGCGGGAGGGTACAATGAGCAGTTCTTC. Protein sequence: CASSLVAGGYNEQFF.

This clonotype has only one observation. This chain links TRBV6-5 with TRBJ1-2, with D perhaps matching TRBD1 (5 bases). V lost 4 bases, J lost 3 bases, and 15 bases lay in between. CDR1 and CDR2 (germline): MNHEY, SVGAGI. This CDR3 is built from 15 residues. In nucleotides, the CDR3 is TGTGCCAGCAGTTCCCCGACGATGGGGGACTATGGCTACACCTTC. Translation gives CASSSPTMGDYGYTF.

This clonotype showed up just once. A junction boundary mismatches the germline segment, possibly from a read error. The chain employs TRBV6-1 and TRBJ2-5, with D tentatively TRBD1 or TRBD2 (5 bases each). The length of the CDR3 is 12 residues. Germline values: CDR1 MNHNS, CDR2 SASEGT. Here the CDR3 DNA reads TGTGCCAGCAGTCCTCGGGACGCCCAGGAGTTCTTC. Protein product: CASSPRDAQEFF.

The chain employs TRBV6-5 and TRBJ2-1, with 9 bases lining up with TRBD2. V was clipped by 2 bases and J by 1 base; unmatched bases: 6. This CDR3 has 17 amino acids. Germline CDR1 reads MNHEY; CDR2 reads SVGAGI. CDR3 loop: CASSYVSGSVSYNEQFF. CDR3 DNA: TGTGCCAGCAGTTACGTTAGCGGGAGTGTTTCCTACAATGAGCAGTTCTTC.

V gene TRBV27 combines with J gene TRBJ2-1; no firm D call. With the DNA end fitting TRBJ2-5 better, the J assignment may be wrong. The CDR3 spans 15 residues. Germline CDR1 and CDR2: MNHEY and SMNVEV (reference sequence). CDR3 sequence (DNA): TGTGCCAGCAGTGTTGATACGAGCGCTTTGGAGACCCAGTACTTC. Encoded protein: CASSVDTSALETQYF.

CDR3 in DNA: TGTGCCAGCAGTTCCAGTCGGGGGGACAATGAGCAGTACTTC. Translating it yields CASSSSRGDNEQYF. The V and J genes are TRBV12-3 or TRBV12-4 and TRBJ2-5; weak D call: TRBD2 (7 bases). The length of the CDR3 is 14 residues. Trimming took off 4 bases at V and 11 bases at J, with 20 bases between the two ends.

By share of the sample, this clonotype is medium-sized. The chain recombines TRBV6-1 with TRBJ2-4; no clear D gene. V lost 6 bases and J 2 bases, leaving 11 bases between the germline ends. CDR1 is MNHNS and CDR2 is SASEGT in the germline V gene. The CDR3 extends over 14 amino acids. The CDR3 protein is CASSPGLTKNIQYF. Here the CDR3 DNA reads TGTGCCAGCAGCCCGGGCCTCACCAAAAACATTCAGTACTTC.

CDR3 DNA: TGTGCCAGCAGCTTAAGGGTATGGACTAGCGGCCTCAATGAGCAGTTCTTC. Translated, it gives CASSLRVWTSGLNEQFF. This chain joins TRBV7-2 and TRBJ2-1; 10 positions match TRBD2. The CDR3 is 17 residues long. Germline V gene data show CDR1 as SGHTA and CDR2 as FQGNSA. V was clipped by 2 bases and J by 6 bases; unmatched bases: 10.

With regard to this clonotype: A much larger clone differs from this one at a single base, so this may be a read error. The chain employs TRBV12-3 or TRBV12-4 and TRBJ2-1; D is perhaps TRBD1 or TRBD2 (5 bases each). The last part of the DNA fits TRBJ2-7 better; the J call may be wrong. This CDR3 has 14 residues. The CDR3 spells CASSSGLAYNEQYF. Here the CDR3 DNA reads TGTGCCAGCAGTTCAGGGCTAGCCTACAATGAGCAGTACTTC.

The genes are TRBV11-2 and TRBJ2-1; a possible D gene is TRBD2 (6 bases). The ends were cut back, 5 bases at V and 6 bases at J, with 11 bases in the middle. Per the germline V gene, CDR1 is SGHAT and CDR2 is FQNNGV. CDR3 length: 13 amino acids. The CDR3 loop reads CASSHGTPNEQFF. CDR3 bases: TGTGCCAGCAGCCATGGGACTCCCAATGAGCAGTTCTTC. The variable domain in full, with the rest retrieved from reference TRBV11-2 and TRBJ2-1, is EAGVAQSPRYKIIEKRQSVAFWCNPISGHATLYWYQQILGQGPKLLIQFQNNGVVDDSQLPKDRFSAERLKGVDSTLKIQPAKLEDSAVYLCASSHGTPNEQFFGPGTRLTVL.

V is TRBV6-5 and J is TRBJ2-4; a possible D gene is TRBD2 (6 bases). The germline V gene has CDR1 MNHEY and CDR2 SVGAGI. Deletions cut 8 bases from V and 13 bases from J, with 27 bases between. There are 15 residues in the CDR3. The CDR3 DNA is TGTGCCAGCGTTGCGGGGCTGGGAGCCAAAGACACGCAGTACTTC. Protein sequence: CASVAGLGAKDTQYF.

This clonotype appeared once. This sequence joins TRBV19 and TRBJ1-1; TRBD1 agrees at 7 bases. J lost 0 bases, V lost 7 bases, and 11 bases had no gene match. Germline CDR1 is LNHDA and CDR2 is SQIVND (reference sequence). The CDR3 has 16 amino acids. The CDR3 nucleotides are TGTGCCAGTACCGGTCCCGGGACAGTTCTGAACACTGAAGCTTTCTTT. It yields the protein CASTGPGTVLNTEAFF.

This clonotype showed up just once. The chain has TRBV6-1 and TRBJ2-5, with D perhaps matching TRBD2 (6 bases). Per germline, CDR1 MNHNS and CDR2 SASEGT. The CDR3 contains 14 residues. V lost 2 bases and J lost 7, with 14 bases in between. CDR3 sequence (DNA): TGTGCCAGCAGTGAATCCGCTCCAGCGGGGACCCAGTACTTC. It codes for CASSESAPAGTQYF.

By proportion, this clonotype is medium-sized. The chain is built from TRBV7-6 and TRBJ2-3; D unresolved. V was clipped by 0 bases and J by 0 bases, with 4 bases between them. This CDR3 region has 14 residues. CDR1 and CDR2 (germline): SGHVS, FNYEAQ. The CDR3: CASSLAFSTDTQYF. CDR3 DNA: TGTGCCAGCAGCTTAGCGTTCAGCACAGATACGCAGTATTTT.

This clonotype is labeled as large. The CDR3, as DNA: TGTGCCAGCAAGCGACTAGCGGGATACCAAGAGACCCAGTACTTC. Protein product: CASKRLAGYQETQYF. This rearrangement joins TRBV6-1 to TRBJ2-5; 11 bases fit TRBD2. J was trimmed by 0 bases and V by 7 bases; bases with no gene match: 4. CDR3 length equals 15 residues. Germline CDR1 reads MNHNS; CDR2 reads SASEGT.

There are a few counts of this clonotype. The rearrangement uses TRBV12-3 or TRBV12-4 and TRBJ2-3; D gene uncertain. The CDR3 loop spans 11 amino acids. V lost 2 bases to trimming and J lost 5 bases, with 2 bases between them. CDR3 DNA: TGTGCCAGCAGTTTACAAGATACGCAGTATTTT. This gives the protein CASSLQDTQYF.

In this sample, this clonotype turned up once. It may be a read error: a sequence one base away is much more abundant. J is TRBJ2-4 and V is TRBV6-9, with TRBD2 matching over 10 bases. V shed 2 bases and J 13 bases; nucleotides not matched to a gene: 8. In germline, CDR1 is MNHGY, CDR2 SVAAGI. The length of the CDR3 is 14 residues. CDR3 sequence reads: CASSYSGRANEQYF. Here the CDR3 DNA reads TGTGCCAGCAGTTATAGCGGGAGGGCCAATGAGCAGTACTTC.

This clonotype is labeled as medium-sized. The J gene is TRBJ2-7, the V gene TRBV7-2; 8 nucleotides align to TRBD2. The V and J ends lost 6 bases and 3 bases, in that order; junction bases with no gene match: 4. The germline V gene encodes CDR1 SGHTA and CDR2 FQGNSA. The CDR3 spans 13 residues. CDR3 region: CASRIAGNYEQYF. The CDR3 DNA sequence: TGTGCCAGCAGAATAGCGGGAAACTACGAGCAGTACTTC.

The CDR3 reads CASTDRLGETQYF. The CDR3 DNA follows: TGCGCCAGCACGGACAGGCTGGGTGAGACCCAGTACTTC. The rearrangement uses TRBV10-1 and TRBJ2-5, with 7 nucleotides matching TRBD1. CDR1 is WNHNN and CDR2 is SYGVQD in the germline V gene (reference sequence). The J segment lost 5 bases and the V segment lost 7 bases, leaving 7 bases of the junction unmatched. This CDR3 spans 13 amino acids.

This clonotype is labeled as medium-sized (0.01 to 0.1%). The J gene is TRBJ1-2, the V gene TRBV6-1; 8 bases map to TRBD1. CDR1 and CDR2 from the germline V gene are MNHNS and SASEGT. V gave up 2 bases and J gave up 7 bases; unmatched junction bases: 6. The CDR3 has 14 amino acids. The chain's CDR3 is CASSEPGQGGGYTF. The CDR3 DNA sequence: TGTGCCAGCAGTGAACCTGGACAGGGAGGTGGCTACACCTTC.

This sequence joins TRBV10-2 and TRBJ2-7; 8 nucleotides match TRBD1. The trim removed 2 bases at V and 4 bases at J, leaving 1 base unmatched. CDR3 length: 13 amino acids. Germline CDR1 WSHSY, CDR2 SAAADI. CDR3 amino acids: CASSETGGYEQYF. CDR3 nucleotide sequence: TGCGCCAGCAGTGAGACAGGGGGGTACGAGCAGTACTTC.

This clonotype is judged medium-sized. DNA for the CDR3: TGTGCCAGCAGTGAAGCGGGAAACGACCCCTACGAGCAGTACTTC. Protein product: CASSEAGNDPYEQYF. The genes are TRBV6-1 and TRBJ2-7; D is ambiguous. V was pared by 0 bases and J by 2 bases, with 11 bases between. Germline CDR1 is MNHNS and CDR2 is SASEGT. The CDR3 runs to 15 residues.